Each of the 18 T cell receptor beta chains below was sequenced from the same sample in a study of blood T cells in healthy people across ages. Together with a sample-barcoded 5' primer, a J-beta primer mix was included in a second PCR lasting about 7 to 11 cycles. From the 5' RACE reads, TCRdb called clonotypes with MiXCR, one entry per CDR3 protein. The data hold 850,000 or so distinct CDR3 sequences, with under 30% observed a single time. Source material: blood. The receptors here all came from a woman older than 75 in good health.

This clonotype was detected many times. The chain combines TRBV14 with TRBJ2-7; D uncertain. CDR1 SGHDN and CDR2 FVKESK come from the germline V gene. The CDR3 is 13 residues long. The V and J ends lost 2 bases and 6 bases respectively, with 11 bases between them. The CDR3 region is CASSQHYTGEQYF. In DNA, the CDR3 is TGTGCCAGCAGCCAACATTACACGGGCGAGCAGTACTTC.

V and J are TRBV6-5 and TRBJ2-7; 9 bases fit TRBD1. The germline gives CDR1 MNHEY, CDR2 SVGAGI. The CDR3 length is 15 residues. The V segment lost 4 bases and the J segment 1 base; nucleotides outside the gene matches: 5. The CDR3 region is CASSFGQGTSYEQYF. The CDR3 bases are TGTGCCAGCAGTTTCGGACAGGGGACTTCCTACGAGCAGTACTTC.

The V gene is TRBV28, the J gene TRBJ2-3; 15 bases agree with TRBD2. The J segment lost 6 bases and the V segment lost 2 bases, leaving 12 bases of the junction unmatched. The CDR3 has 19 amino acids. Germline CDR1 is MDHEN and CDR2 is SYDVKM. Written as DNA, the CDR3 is TGTGCCAGCAGTTTAGCCCTTGGACTAGCGGGAGGGGCTGTGGATACGCAGTATTTT. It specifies CASSLALGLAGGAVDTQYF. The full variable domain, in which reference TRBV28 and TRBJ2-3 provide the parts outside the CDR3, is DVKVTQSSRYLVKRTGEKVFLECVQDMDHENMFWYRQDPGLGLRLIYFSYDVKMKEKGDIPEGYSVSREKKERFSLILESASTNQTSMYLCASSLALGLAGGAVDTQYFGPGTRLTVL.

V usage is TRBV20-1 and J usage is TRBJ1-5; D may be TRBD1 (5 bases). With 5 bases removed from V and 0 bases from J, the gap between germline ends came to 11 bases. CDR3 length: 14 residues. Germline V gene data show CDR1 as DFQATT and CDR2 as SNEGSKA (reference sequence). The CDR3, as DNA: TGCAGTGCTGCCGGGGGTTATAGCAATCAGCCCCAGCATTTT. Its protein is CSAAGGYSNQPQHF.

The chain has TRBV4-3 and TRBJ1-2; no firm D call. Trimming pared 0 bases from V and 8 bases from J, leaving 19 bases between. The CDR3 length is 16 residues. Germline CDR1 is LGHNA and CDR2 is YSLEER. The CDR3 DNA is TGCGCCAGCAGCCAAGATTGGAGGGCTGCGCCACGCGGCTACACCTTC. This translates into CASSQDWRAAPRGYTF.

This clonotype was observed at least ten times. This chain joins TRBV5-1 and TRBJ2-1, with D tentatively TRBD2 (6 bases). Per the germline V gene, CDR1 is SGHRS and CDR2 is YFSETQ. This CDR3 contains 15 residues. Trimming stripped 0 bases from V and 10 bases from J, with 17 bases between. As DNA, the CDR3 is TGCGCCAGCAGCTTGGCTGGGGACTCCCTGGAGGAGCAGTTCTTC. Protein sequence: CASSLAGDSLEEQFF.

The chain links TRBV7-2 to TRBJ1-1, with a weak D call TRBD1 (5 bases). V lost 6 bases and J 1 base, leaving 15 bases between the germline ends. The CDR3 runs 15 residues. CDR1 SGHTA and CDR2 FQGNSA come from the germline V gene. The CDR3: CASRLPGTANTEAFF. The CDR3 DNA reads TGTGCCAGCAGGTTACCCGGGACGGCGAACACTGAAGCTTTCTTT.

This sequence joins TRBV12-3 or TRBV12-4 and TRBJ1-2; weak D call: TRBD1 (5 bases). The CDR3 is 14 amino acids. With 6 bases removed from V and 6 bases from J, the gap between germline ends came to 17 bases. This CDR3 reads CASRRTEGSHGYTF. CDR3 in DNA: TGTGCCAGCAGACGGACGGAGGGGTCGCATGGCTACACCTTC.

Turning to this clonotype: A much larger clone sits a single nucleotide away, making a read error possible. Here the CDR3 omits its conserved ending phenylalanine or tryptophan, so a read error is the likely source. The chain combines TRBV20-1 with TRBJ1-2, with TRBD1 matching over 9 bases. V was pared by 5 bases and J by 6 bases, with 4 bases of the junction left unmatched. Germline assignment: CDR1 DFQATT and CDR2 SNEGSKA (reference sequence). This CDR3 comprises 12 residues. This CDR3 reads CSALRDRDGYTV. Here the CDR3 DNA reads TGCAGTGCTCTCCGGGACAGGGATGGCTACACCGTC.

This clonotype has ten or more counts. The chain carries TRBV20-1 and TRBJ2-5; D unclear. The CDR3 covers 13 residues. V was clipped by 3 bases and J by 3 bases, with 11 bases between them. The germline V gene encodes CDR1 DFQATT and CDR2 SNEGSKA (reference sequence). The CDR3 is CSASHPREETQYF. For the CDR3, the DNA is TGCAGTGCTAGTCATCCCCGTGAAGAGACCCAGTACTTC.

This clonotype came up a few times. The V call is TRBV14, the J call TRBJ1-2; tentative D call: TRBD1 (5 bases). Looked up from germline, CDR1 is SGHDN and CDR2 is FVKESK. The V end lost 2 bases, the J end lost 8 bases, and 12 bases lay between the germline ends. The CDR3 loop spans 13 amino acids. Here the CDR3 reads CASSQQQGYGYTF. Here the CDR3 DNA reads TGTGCCAGCAGCCAACAGCAGGGATACGGCTACACCTTC.

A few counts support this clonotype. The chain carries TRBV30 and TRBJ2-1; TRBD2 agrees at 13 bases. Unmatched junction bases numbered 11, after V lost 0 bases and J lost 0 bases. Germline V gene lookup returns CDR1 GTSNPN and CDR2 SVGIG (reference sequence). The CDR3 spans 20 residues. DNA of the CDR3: TGTGCCTGGAGTGTATCCCGGACTAGCGGGGGAAAGAGCTCCTACAATGAGCAGTTCTTC. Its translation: CAWSVSRTSGGKSSYNEQFF.

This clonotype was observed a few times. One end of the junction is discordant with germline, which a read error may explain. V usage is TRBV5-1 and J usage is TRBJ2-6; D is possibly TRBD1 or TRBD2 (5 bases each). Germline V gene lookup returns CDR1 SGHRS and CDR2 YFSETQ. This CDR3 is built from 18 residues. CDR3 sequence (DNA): TGCGCCAGCAGCCCCTCGGGACCTCTATCCCCTGGGGCCAACGTCCGGACTTTC. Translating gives CASSPSGPLSPGANVRTF.

CDR3: CASSSRGAASNQPQHF. CDR3 sequence (DNA): TGTGCCAGCAGTTCTCGGGGGGCTGCTTCCAATCAGCCCCAGCATTTT. This chain joins TRBV12-3 or TRBV12-4 and TRBJ1-5; TRBD1 might be the D (6 bases). The V gene lost 4 bases and the J gene lost 3 bases, with 16 bases spanning the gap. This CDR3 region has 16 residues.

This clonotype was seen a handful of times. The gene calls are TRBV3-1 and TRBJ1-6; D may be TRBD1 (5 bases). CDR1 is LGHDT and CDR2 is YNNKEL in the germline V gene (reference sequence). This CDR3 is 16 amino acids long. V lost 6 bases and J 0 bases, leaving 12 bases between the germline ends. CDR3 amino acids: CASRKSDSSYNSPLHF. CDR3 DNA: TGTGCCAGCAGGAAATCCGACAGCTCCTATAATTCACCCCTCCACTTT.

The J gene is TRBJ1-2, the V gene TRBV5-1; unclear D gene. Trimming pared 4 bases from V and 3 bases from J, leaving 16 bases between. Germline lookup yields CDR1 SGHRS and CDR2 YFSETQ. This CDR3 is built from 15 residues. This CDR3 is CASSPRWAEYYGYTF. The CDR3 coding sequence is TGCGCCAGCAGCCCCCGGTGGGCGGAATACTATGGCTACACCTTC.

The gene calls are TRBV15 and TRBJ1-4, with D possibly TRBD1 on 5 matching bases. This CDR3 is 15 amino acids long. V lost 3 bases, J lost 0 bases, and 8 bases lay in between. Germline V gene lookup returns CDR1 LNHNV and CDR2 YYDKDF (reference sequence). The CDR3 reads CATSSFRATNEKLFF. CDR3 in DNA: TGTGCCACCAGCAGCTTCAGGGCAACTAATGAAAAACTGTTTTTT.

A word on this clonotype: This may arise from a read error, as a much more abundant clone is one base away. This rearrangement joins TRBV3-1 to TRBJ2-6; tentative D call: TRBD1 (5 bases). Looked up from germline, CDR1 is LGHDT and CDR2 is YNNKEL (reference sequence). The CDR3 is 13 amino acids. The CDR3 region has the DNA TGTGCCAGCAGCCAACCTGGGGCCAACGTCCCGACTTTC. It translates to CASSQPGANVPTF.